This T cell receptor beta chain was documented in a study of blood T cell repertoires in COVID-19. Study as a whole: The samples span acute and convalescent COVID-19 from the United States, Italy and Spain. From T cells, B-cell-depleted T cells, or PBMCs came the material, which was cDNA or gDNA.

As originally analysed: Using reference gene primer amplification, nucleated cell counts were estimated. Libraries were prepared by immunoSEQ multiplex PCR; TCRdb keeps only in-frame clonotypes and omits some of them. V, J and clone size are those of that table, while D and trimming were read from the DNA. Of about 110,000 clones in the sample, 70% to 90% were seen once. Sample: peripheral blood. This sequence originates from a human donor in a cohort sampled during active COVID-19.

CDR3 sequence reads: CATSDLAGSGYNEQFF. The CDR3 DNA reads TGTGCCACCAGTGACTTAGCGGGATCGGGGTACAATGAGCAGTTCTTC. This chain joins TRBV24-1 and TRBJ2-1; 8 bases line up with TRBD2. V trimming: 4 bases; J trimming: 4 bases; junction bases outside the gene matches: 8. This CDR3 contains 16 residues. Germline CDR1 reads KGHDR; CDR2 reads SFDVKD.